Below, 23 T cell receptor beta chains from the same sample are listed, as sequenced in a study of blood T cell repertoires in COVID-19. Using immunoSEQ multiplex PCR, the repertoire was profiled, and TCRdb retains in-frame clones only, with some absent. Of under 200,000 clones listed, around nine tenths are singletons. Material for sequencing was peripheral blood. The receptor source for this set is a woman in her 70s with COVID-19, enrolled during active disease.

The rearrangement links TRBV19 to TRBJ1-1; D unclear. This CDR3 has 13 residues. The V and J ends lost 5 bases and 6 bases respectively, with 13 bases between them. The V gene's germline CDR1 is LNHDA and CDR2 SQIVND (reference sequence). This chain's CDR3 is CASSSWPVAEAFF. The CDR3 nucleotides are TGTGCCAGTAGTTCGTGGCCCGTCGCTGAAGCTTTCTTT.

This chain connects TRBV2 to TRBJ1-5; D unclear. V lost 8 bases and J lost 6, with 17 bases in between. Looked up from germline, CDR1 is SNHLY and CDR2 is FYNNEI. The CDR3 length is 14 residues. CDR3 sequence: CASRTDQAGQPQHF. DNA for the CDR3: TGTGCCAGCCGTACTGATCAAGCTGGTCAGCCCCAGCATTTT.

The J gene is TRBJ1-2, the V gene TRBV28; D possibly corresponds to TRBD1 (6 bases). Trimming stripped 5 bases from V and 6 bases from J, with 22 bases between. CDR1 is MDHEN, CDR2 SYDVKM, per germline. The CDR3 covers 16 residues. CDR3 in DNA: TGTGCCAGCAGTACACAGGGCTATGATCGTATGGATGGCTACACCTTC. Translated, it gives CASSTQGYDRMDGYTF.

A single count supports this clone. This chain links TRBV7-9 with TRBJ2-5; D gene uncertain. Germline V gives CDR1 SEHNR, CDR2 FQNEAQ (reference sequence). The V and J ends lost 1 base and 5 bases respectively, with 11 bases between them. This CDR3 has 14 residues. The CDR3 sequence is CASSLVSNAETQYF. Here the CDR3 DNA reads TGTGCCAGCAGCTTAGTTTCGAATGCGGAGACCCAGTACTTC.

This clone was counted once. The CDR3 loop is CASSATGSLSLETQYF. CDR3 coding DNA: TGTGCCAGCAGCGCGACGGGATCACTCTCACTAGAGACCCAGTACTTC. This rearrangement joins TRBV9 to TRBJ2-5, with a weak D call TRBD2 (5 bases). The CDR3 length is 16 residues. From germline, CDR1 is SGDLS and CDR2 YYNGEE. V was clipped by 3 bases and J by 4 bases, with 19 bases between them.

V is TRBV7-2 and J is TRBJ1-2; the D is unclear. V gave up 5 bases and J gave up 8 bases, with 18 bases separating them. Germline V lookup: CDR1 SGHTA, CDR2 FQGNSA. The CDR3 totals 14 residues. The CDR3 nucleotides are TGTGCCAGCAGCCCGGGTCCCAACGTGTTAGGCTACACCTTC. Its protein is CASSPGPNVLGYTF.

The CDR3 sequence is CASVREEDTGELFF. The CDR3 DNA reads as TGCGCCAGCGTAAGGGAGGAGGACACCGGGGAGCTGTTTTTT. This chain links TRBV5-1 with TRBJ2-2; D might be TRBD2 (6 bases). The CDR3 extends over 14 amino acids. CDR1 is SGHRS, CDR2 YFSETQ, per germline. V gave up 7 bases and J gave up 3 bases, with 13 bases separating them.

This clone was observed a handful of times. The chain joins TRBV7-9 to TRBJ1-2; 9 positions match TRBD1. CDR3 size: 14 residues. CDR1 SEHNR and CDR2 FQNEAQ come from the germline V gene (reference sequence). Unmatched junction bases numbered 8, after V lost 4 bases and J lost 8 bases. As DNA, the CDR3 is TGTGCCAGCAGCTCACAGGGGGCAAGGGAAGGCTACACCTTC. Amino acid sequence: CASSSQGAREGYTF. The variable domain in full, with the rest retrieved from reference TRBV7-9 and TRBJ1-2, is DTGVSQNPRHKITKRGQNVTFRCDPISEHNRLYWYRQTLGQGPEFLTYFQNEAQLEKSRLLSDRFSAERPKGSFSTLEIQRTEQGDSAMYLCASSSQGAREGYTFGSGTRLTVV.

The chain uses TRBV5-5 and TRBJ2-3, with 14 bases fitting TRBD2. CDR1 is SGHKS and CDR2 is YYEKEE in the germline V gene (reference sequence). The CDR3 sequence is 16 residues long. Unmatched junction bases numbered 5, after V lost 4 bases and J lost 4 bases. In DNA, the CDR3 is TGTGCCAGCAGCGAACGACTAGCGGGGGGGGCAGATACGCAGTATTTT. This sequence encodes CASSERLAGGADTQYF.

V and J are TRBV28 and TRBJ2-1; D possibly corresponds to TRBD2 (7 bases). Per the germline V gene, CDR1 is MDHEN and CDR2 is SYDVKM. CDR3 length equals 15 residues. Between the trimmed V and J ends, which lost 3 bases and 1 base, there was a span of 10 bases. The CDR3 region is CASSFRGASYNEQFF. The CDR3 DNA follows: TGTGCCAGCAGTTTTCGGGGGGCATCCTACAATGAGCAGTTCTTC. The complete variable domain, with remaining parts taken from reference TRBV28 and TRBJ2-1, reads DVKVTQSSRYLVKRTGEKVFLECVQDMDHENMFWYRQDPGLGLRLIYFSYDVKMKEKGDIPEGYSVSREKKERFSLILESASTNQTSMYLCASSFRGASYNEQFFGPGTRLTVL.

V is TRBV7-9 and J is TRBJ2-5, with 12 bases matching TRBD2. The V and J ends lost 5 bases and 2 bases, in that order; junction bases with no gene match: 12. This CDR3 comprises 18 residues. In germline, CDR1 is SEHNR, CDR2 FQNEAQ (reference sequence). In DNA form, the CDR3 reads TGTGCCAGCAGCCCCGGAGGACGACTAGCGGGGGAACAAGAGACCCAGTACTTC. Translating gives CASSPGGRLAGEQETQYF.

The chain uses TRBV9 and TRBJ1-1; TRBD1 is a possible D gene (5 bases). The V end was cut by 6 bases, the J end by 6 bases, with 18 bases between. Germline CDR1 reads SGDLS; CDR2 reads YYNGEE. There are 14 residues in the CDR3. CDR3 amino acids: CASNFGWGGAEAFF. The CDR3 bases are TGTGCCAGCAACTTCGGCTGGGGGGGAGCTGAAGCTTTCTTT.

V and J are TRBV6-5 and TRBJ1-2; perhaps TRBD1 as D (5 bases). The CDR3 consists of 11 residues. Germline V CDR1 and CDR2: MNHEY, SVGAGI. V dropped 6 bases and J dropped 7 bases, with 9 bases sitting between them. The CDR3 nucleotides read TGTGCCAGCAGAGGGGTAGGTGGCTACACCTTC. Its translation: CASRGVGGYTF.

This sequence joins TRBV11-2 and TRBJ1-3; TRBD1 aligns across 7 bases. Germline trimming cut 4 bases from V and 2 bases from J; bases unmatched to any gene: 2. Germline CDR1 SGHAT, CDR2 FQNNGV. There are 14 residues in the CDR3. The CDR3 sequence is CASSSDRAGNTIYF. The CDR3 coding sequence is TGTGCCAGCAGCTCCGACAGGGCTGGAAACACCATATATTTT.

The chain has TRBV6-5 and TRBJ1-4; 9 nucleotides agree with TRBD1. With 4 bases clipped from V and 2 bases from J, the junction kept 2 bases outside the gene matches. The germline V gene encodes CDR1 MNHEY and CDR2 SVGAGI. The length of the CDR3 is 15 residues. Here the CDR3 DNA reads TGTGCCAGCAGTTTGGGACAGGGCACTAATGAAAAACTGTTTTTT. This encodes CASSLGQGTNEKLFF.

V gene TRBV4-2 combines with J gene TRBJ2-5; tentatively, D is TRBD2 (5 bases). This CDR3 is 17 amino acids long. The V gene lost 3 bases and the J gene lost 5 bases, with 22 bases spanning the gap. Germline-derived CDR1 and CDR2 are LGHNA and YNFKEQ. CDR3 amino acids: CASSHLHSAQWEETQYF. The CDR3 region has the DNA TGTGCCAGCAGCCACCTACACAGTGCCCAATGGGAGGAGACCCAGTACTTC.

The chain carries TRBV5-1 and TRBJ1-2; 10 positions match TRBD1. Trimming removed 0 bases from V and 3 bases from J; junction bases left unmatched: 11. Germline V gene sequence: CDR1 SGHRS, CDR2 YFSETQ. This CDR3 comprises 18 residues. The DNA of the CDR3 is TGCGCCAGCAGCTTGGCACCCGGACAGGGGGGAGGGCACTATGGCTACACCTTC. It yields the protein CASSLAPGQGGGHYGYTF.

The V and J genes are TRBV25-1 and TRBJ2-5; 8 bases agree with TRBD2. Trimming removed 1 base from V and 6 bases from J; junction bases left unmatched: 13. The germline V gene has CDR1 MGHDK and CDR2 SYGVNS. There are 17 residues in the CDR3. For the CDR3, the DNA is TGTGCCAGCAGTGAATCGGGGGGGCGGGACGTGAGGCAGACCCAGTACTTC. This encodes CASSESGGRDVRQTQYF.

The V and J genes are TRBV6-1 and TRBJ1-2, with a weak D call TRBD1 (5 bases). The germline CDR1 and CDR2 sequences are MNHNS and SASEGT. V shed 3 bases and J shed 4 bases, with 18 bases lying between them. CDR3 size: 16 residues. In nucleotides, the CDR3 is TGTGCCAGCAGTGACCCCGCAGGGCTCCAGGTCTATGGCTACACCTTC. Protein sequence: CASSDPAGLQVYGYTF.

The chain carries TRBV29-1 and TRBJ2-1; no firm D call. Germline assignment: CDR1 SQVTM and CDR2 ANQGSEA. The CDR3 covers 13 residues. The V and J ends lost 5 bases and 8 bases respectively, with 16 bases between them. CDR3 region: CSVRQALVDEQFF. The CDR3 coding sequence is TGCAGCGTTCGTCAGGCCCTGGTGGATGAGCAGTTCTTC.

The V and J genes are TRBV29-1 and TRBJ1-1; TRBD1 matches 8 bases. The V gene end was trimmed by 4 bases and the J gene end by 5 bases; junction bases not matched to a gene: 6. CDR3 size: 13 residues. Germline V CDR1 and CDR2: SQVTM, ANQGSEA. CDR3 bases: TGCAGCGTTGTCGGCAGGGGGCGAACTGAAGCTTTCTTT. This gives the protein CSVVGRGRTEAFF.

The chain carries TRBV2 and TRBJ1-5; TRBD1 matches 7 bases. The CDR3 totals 12 residues. In germline, CDR1 is SNHLY, CDR2 FYNNEI. V was clipped by 4 bases and J by 15 bases; unmatched bases: 9. The CDR3 reads CASSAGETGRHF. The CDR3 DNA reads as TGTGCCAGCAGTGCGGGAGAGACAGGGAGGCATTTT.

This rearrangement joins TRBV5-5 to TRBJ1-2; weak D call: TRBD1 (6 bases). The CDR3 is 12 amino acids. Germline CDR1 is SGHKS and CDR2 is YYEKEE (reference sequence). Trimming took 0 bases from V and 8 from J, leaving 8 bases between them. The CDR3 nucleotides are TGTGCCAGCAGCTTGGAAGGGACAGGCTACACCTTC. This sequence encodes CASSLEGTGYTF.